The TCR beta chain under discussion was sequenced for a study of control samples from healthy donors and cancer patients. Libraries were prepared by immunoSEQ multiplex PCR; TCRdb keeps only in-frame clonotypes and omits some of them. The sample has roughly 200,000 clones; about 90% are singletons. Sequencing input: blood. This sequence originates from a man between 25 and 39 years old in good health.

The CDR3 sequence: CASSDLIGPDTQYF. In DNA, the CDR3 is TGTGCCAGCAGTGATTTGATTGGCCCAGATACGCAGTATTTT. The chain couples TRBV6-1 to TRBJ2-3; D is ambiguous. Germline V lookup: CDR1 MNHNS, CDR2 SASEGT. The CDR3 contains 14 residues. V gave up 3 bases and J gave up 4 bases, with 11 bases separating them.